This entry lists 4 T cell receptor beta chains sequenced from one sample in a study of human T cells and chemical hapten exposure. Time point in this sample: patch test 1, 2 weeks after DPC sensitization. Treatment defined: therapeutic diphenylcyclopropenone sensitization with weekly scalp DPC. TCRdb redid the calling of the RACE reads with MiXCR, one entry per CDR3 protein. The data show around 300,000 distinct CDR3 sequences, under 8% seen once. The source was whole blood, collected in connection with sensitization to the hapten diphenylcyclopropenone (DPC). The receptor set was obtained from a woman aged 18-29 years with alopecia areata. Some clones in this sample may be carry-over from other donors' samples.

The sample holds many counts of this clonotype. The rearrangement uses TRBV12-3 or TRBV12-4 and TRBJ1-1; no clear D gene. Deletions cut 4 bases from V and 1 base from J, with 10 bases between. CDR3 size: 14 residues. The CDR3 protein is CASSWQSGNTEAFF. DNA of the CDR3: TGTGCCAGCAGTTGGCAATCAGGGAACACTGAAGCTTTCTTT.

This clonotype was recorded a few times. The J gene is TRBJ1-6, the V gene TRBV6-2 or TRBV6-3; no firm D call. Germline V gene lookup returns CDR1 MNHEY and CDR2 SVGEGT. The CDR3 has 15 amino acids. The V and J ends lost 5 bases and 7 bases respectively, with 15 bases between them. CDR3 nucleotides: TGTGCCAGCAGTGGGCGGATCACGGACAATTCACCCCTCCACTTT. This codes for CASSGRITDNSPLHF.

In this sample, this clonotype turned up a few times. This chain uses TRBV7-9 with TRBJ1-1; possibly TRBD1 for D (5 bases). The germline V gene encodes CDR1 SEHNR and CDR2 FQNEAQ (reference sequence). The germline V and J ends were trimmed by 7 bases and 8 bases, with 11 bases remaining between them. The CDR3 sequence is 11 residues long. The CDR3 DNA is TGTGCCAGCATAGAACAGGCCGAAGCTTTCTTT. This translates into CASIEQAEAFF.

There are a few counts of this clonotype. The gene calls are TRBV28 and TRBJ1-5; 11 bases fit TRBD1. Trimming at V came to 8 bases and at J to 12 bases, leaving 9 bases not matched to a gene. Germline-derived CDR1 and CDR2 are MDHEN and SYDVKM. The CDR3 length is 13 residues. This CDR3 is CASVRSGTGGQHF. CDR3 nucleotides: TGTGCCAGCGTTAGATCCGGGACAGGGGGCCAGCATTTT.